A selection of T cell receptor beta chains follows, all from one sample in a study of cytomegalovirus exposure and HLA in healthy donors. TCRdb keeps only in-frame clones here, not all; method: immunoSEQ multiplex PCR. The sample has 150,000 or so clones, around four fifths seen once. The specimen sequenced was PBMCs. The source is a man aged 25-45 years in good health and CMV-seropositive. Each CDR3 is given with its conserved first and last residue. Each record gives: clone size, V gene, J gene, D gene, CDR3 DNA, CDR3 protein. A D gene is named only where the DNA matches it firmly. The listing skips clone size in some rows; elsewhere it reads once, few, many or a size class.

>.|TRBV7-9|TRBJ2-5|.
TGTGCCAGCAGCTTAAATCGAGAGACCCAGTACTTC
CASSLNRETQYF
>.|TRBV27|TRBJ1-5|.
TGTGCCAGCAGTTTACTGGGGGCGAATCAGCCCCAGCATTTT
CASSLLGANQPQHF
>.|TRBV2|TRBJ2-7|TRBD2
TGTGCCAGCAGCCCAAGTTTTACTCCTAGCGGGGGGTTCTACGAGCAGTACTTC
CASSPSFTPSGGFYEQYF
>.|TRBV5-1|TRBJ1-4|TRBD1
TGCGCCAGCAGCGTGGAACCTCCGGGACAGGGAAATGAAAAACTGTTTTTT
CASSVEPPGQGNEKLFF
>.|TRBV2|TRBJ1-4|.
TGTGCCAGCAGTGAAATCGGGGGGCCTAATGAAAAACTGTTTTTT
CASSEIGGPNEKLFF
>.|TRBV11-2|TRBJ1-5|.
TGTGCCAGCAGCCTAGGTGGGCAGGGCCAGCCCCAGCATTTT
CASSLGGQGQPQHF
>.|TRBV7-6|TRBJ2-3|TRBD2
TGTGCCAGCAGCCAAAAAAGCGGGGGGGCGGGCCGGCAGTATTTT
CASSQKSGGAGRQYF
>.|TRBV11-2|TRBJ1-4|.
TGTGCCAGCAGCCCCCGCTTCAGAGAAAAACTGTTTTTT
CASSPRFREKLFF
>.|TRBV27|TRBJ2-2|TRBD2
TGTGCCAGCAGATGGACTAGCGCAAACACCGGGGAGCTGTTTTTT
CASRWTSANTGELFF
>.|TRBV19|TRBJ2-3|TRBD1
TGTGCCAGTAGTCCTGAGAAGGGACAGGGGCTCGATACGCAGTATTTT
CASSPEKGQGLDTQYF
>.|TRBV7-9|TRBJ1-6|TRBD1
TGTGCCAGCAGTCGGGACAGTTCACCCCTCCACTTT
CASSRDSSPLHF
>once|TRBV7-2|TRBJ2-7|.
TGTGCCAGCAGCTTAAGCGGAGGGAGCTCCTACGAGCAGTACTTC
CASSLSGGSSYEQYF
>.|TRBV7-9|TRBJ1-2|TRBD1
TGTGCCAGCAGCCCTGGGACAGGATTCTATGGCTACACCTTC
CASSPGTGFYGYTF
>once|TRBV7-6|TRBJ2-7|TRBD1
TGTGCCAGCAGCTTAGGAACTCAACAGGGGGCGAAGGATAAAGAGCAGTACTTC
CASSLGTQQGAKDKEQYF
>.|TRBV2|TRBJ1-6|TRBD1
TGTGCCAGCAGTCCGGACAGGGGCGTTTGGAATTCACCCCTCCACTTT
CASSPDRGVWNSPLHF
>.|TRBV15|TRBJ2-7|.
TGTGCCACCAGTCCCATGCAGGGGCGTTACGAGCAGTACTTC
CATSPMQGRYEQYF
>.|TRBV19|TRBJ2-1|TRBD2
TGTGCCAGTAGTAAAGCGGGGGGTACCTACAATGAGCAGTTCTTC
CASSKAGGTYNEQFF
>.|TRBV6-4|TRBJ1-2|.
TGTGCCAGCAGTCCCGACAGGACAATTTATGGCTACACCTTC
CASSPDRTIYGYTF
>.|TRBV7-3|TRBJ2-3|.
TGTGCCAGCAGCTTATTTCCCCTGGGGCAGGGCACAGATACGCAGTATTTT
CASSLFPLGQGTDTQYF
>once|TRBV4-1|TRBJ2-7|TRBD1
TGCGCCAGCAGCCAAAGGGAAGGGGGCCCCTACGAGCAGTACTTC
CASSQREGGPYEQYF
>.|TRBV29-1|TRBJ2-1|TRBD1
TGCAGCGTTGGCGACAGGGTTTATGATGAGCAGTTCTTC
CSVGDRVYDEQFF
>.|TRBV6-6|TRBJ2-2|.
TGTGCCAGCAGTTACTCCTCGGCCGGGGAGCTGTTTTTT
CASSYSSAGELFF
>.|TRBV30|TRBJ1-4|.
TGTGCCTGGATGGGCGACAGCGCCGAAAATGAAAAACTGTTTTTT
CAWMGDSAENEKLFF
>.|TRBV7-9|TRBJ1-5|.
TGTGCCAGCAGCTTAGGGGCAGTTAGCAATCAGCCCCAGCATTTT
CASSLGAVSNQPQHF
>.|TRBV14|TRBJ2-7|TRBD2
TGTGCCAGCAGCCAAGGCGGGGGGGCCGCGGGTTACGAGCAGTACTTC
CASSQGGGAAGYEQYF
>.|TRBV4-2|TRBJ1-5|.
TGTGCCAGCAGCCAAGAGGGGGACACCTATCAGCCCCAGCATTTT
CASSQEGDTYQPQHF
>.|TRBV11-2|TRBJ2-5|.
TGTGCCAGCAGCTCACACAGGGAAGAGACCCAGTACTTC
CASSSHREETQYF
>.|TRBV12-5|TRBJ2-5|TRBD1
TGTGCTAGTGGTATCGCCGGGACAGCGGCTAGAGAGACCCAGTACTTC
CASGIAGTAARETQYF
>.|TRBV7-9|TRBJ1-5|TRBD1
TGTGCCAGCAGCTTAGGGACAGGGGGAGTCCAGCCCCAGCATTTT
CASSLGTGGVQPQHF
>few|TRBV7-2|TRBJ2-3|TRBD2
TGTGCCAGCAGCTTAATACTAGCGGGGCCTACGGATACGCAGTATTTT
CASSLILAGPTDTQYF
>.|TRBV19|TRBJ1-3|.
TGTGCCAGTAGTCCGACAGGATTTGGAAACACCATATATTTT
CASSPTGFGNTIYF
>.|TRBV9|TRBJ2-2|TRBD1
TGTGCCAGCAGCGTAGTTAGGGGGCCCACCGGGGAGCTGTTTTTT
CASSVVRGPTGELFF
>.|TRBV7-6|TRBJ2-7|TRBD1
TGTGCCAGCAGCTTAGCGTGGACAGGGGTCAGCGAGCAGTACTTC
CASSLAWTGVSEQYF
>.|TRBV11-3|TRBJ2-1|TRBD2
TGTGCCAGCAGCTTACAGAGCGGGGCCGGTGAGCAGTTCTTC
CASSLQSGAGEQFF
>.|TRBV4-2|TRBJ2-3|TRBD2
TGTGCCAGCAGCCAAGAAGGTGGGGTAGCGGGGGTCGCGGGTAGGCAGTATTTT
CASSQEGGVAGVAGRQYF
>few|TRBV6-5|TRBJ1-3|TRBD1
TGTGCCAGCATCGGGACAGGGGGCACTGGAAACACCATATATTTT
CASIGTGGTGNTIYF
>.|TRBV28|TRBJ2-1|.
TGTGCCAGCAGCTTCTCGTGGGGAGGCAATGAGCAGTTCTTC
CASSFSWGGNEQFF
>.|TRBV25-1|TRBJ2-7|.
TGTGCCAGCAGCCCCCCTAGGGGCGAGTCCTACGAGCAGTACTTC
CASSPPRGESYEQYF
>.|TRBV6-5|TRBJ1-4|.
TGTGCCAGCAGTCCCGATGAAAAACTGTTTTTT
CASSPDEKLFF
>.|TRBV4-3|TRBJ2-5|TRBD1
TGCGCCAGCAGCGTCAGACAGGGACCCGAGACCCAGTACTTC
CASSVRQGPETQYF
>.|TRBV11-1|TRBJ2-7|TRBD1
TGTGCCAGCAGTTTGACCCCCGGGACAGGGTATTACGAGCAGTACTTC
CASSLTPGTGYYEQYF